The text below deals with one T cell receptor beta chain. The antigen remains unidentified. The sample originates from a study of cytomegalovirus exposure and HLA in healthy donors. The CDR3 runs 13 residues. Germline values: CDR1 MDHEN, CDR2 SYDVKM. Trimming pared 8 bases from V and 3 bases from J, leaving 13 bases between. A multiplex PCR was run with 60 Vbeta primers and 13 Jbeta primers. TCRdb keeps only in-frame clones here, not all; method: immunoSEQ multiplex PCR. The sample lists more than 100,000 clones; 60% to 85% were seen once. Study-wide points: It was taken for granted in presence/absence analyses that sequencing depth across donors was roughly uniform. A later analysis reportedly found that, within productive TCRs, an Asian-associated ancestry cluster had fewer N-insertions than the mean observed across the approximately 600 donors. A later analysis found most CMV-associated TCR beta chains apparently HLA-restricted. Being productive about 87% or about 30% of the time was typical of most TCR beta V segments in an earlier analysis.

The chain is built from TRBV28 and TRBJ1-1; D possibly corresponds to TRBD1 (5 bases). The receptor comes from a woman under 40 in good health and CMV-seropositive. Sequencing used PBMCs. The CDR3 here is CASGFQGDTEAFF. The CDR3 bases are TGTGCCAGCGGGTTTCAGGGCGACACTGAAGCTTTCTTT.